This TCR beta chain was recovered during a study of T cells in Graves' hyperthyroidism and ophthalmopathy. The table lists this clonotype with many counts. Its antigen is unidentified. V dropped 5 bases and J dropped 8 bases, with 18 bases sitting between them. Germline loops: CDR1 SGHVS, CDR2 FNYEAQ. This CDR3 has 14 amino acids. TCR beta CDR3 sequences were amplified from RNA transcripts. The HTBI primer set drove a first-round RT-PCR of the TCR CDR3. TCRdb re-analysed the multiplex PCR reads in MiXCR, keeping a single row per CDR3 protein. The sample consists of about 840,000 distinct CDR3 sequences, 35% to 45% of them appearing once. Study findings and constraints: Appearing also in blood were most of the thyroid clonotypes expanded above 0.001.

Graves' hyperthyroidism qualified as stable when ophthalmopathy did not progress within 18 months. The sequence was obtained from a man between 18 and 35 years old with Graves' hyperthyroidism. The sequencing input was blood. The chain joins TRBV7-6 to TRBJ1-2; weak D call: TRBD1 (5 bases). The CDR3 sequence is CASSPGGGVRGYTF. CDR3 DNA sequence: TGTGCCAGCAGCCCCGGGGGTGGCGTCCGCGGCTACACCTTC.